Following are 5 T cell receptor beta chains from one sample sequenced in a study. TCRdb passed the 5' RACE reads through MiXCR, listing each CDR3 protein once. This sample has just under 65,000 distinct CDR3 sequences, with approximately 23% found just once. The specimen sequenced was memory CD4+ T cells sorted from a lymph node. Described subset: memory CD4+ T cells, CD4+CD45RO+CD25-. The receptors were sampled from a female donor with breast cancer.

This clonotype was seen a handful of times. The chain couples TRBV7-2 to TRBJ1-4; D possibly corresponds to TRBD1 (5 bases). CDR3 length equals 14 residues. The germline V gene encodes CDR1 SGHTA and CDR2 FQGNSA. V was cut by 5 bases and J by 6 bases, with 13 bases left in between. The CDR3 nucleotides read TGTGCCAGCAGCCCCGCAGGGCTTGATGAAAAACTGTTTTTT. Protein product: CASSPAGLDEKLFF.

In its sample, this clonotype was seen many times. The chain employs TRBV6-6 and TRBJ2-7; D not resolved. Germline V gene data show CDR1 as MNHNY and CDR2 as SVGAGI (reference sequence). The V end was cut by 0 bases, the J end by 7 bases, with 10 bases between. The CDR3 spans 13 residues. The CDR3 protein is CASSYSLSGEQYF. CDR3 in DNA: TGTGCCAGCAGTTACTCGCTCAGTGGTGAGCAGTACTTC.

The chain carries TRBV13 and TRBJ1-5, with D perhaps matching TRBD1 (5 bases). CDR1 is PRHDT and CDR2 is FYEKMQ in the germline V gene (reference sequence). Trimming shortened V by 5 bases and J by 1 base, and 9 bases separated the two germline ends. This CDR3 region has 14 residues. CDR3 amino acids: CASSRGSSNQPQHF. Here the CDR3 DNA reads TGTGCCAGCAGCCGGGGCTCGAGCAATCAGCCCCAGCATTTT.

This clonotype was observed a few times. In DNA, the CDR3 is TGTGCCACCAGTGAAAGGGGACAGGGAGGCGCTCAGCCCCAGCATTTT. Translating it yields CATSERGQGGAQPQHF. This chain links TRBV24-1 with TRBJ1-5; 9 nucleotides match TRBD1. Germline trimming cut 4 bases from V and 6 bases from J; bases unmatched to any gene: 9. Per the germline V gene, CDR1 is KGHDR and CDR2 is SFDVKD. The CDR3 extends over 16 amino acids.

The V gene is TRBV4-3, the J gene TRBJ2-1, with D maybe TRBD2 (7 bases). The germline CDR1 and CDR2 sequences are LGHNA and YSLEER. Trimming stripped 0 bases from V and 13 bases from J, with 19 bases between. This CDR3 spans 15 amino acids. The CDR3 loop reads CASSQEGGARNIQFF. CDR3 coding DNA: TGCGCCAGCAGCCAAGAAGGGGGGGCACGGAACATTCAGTTCTTC.